This T cell receptor beta chain stems from a study of blood T cell repertoires in COVID-19. Study context: T cells, B-cell-depleted T cells, or PBMCs supplied cDNA or gDNA.

This study enrolled people aged roughly 18 to 100 from roughly 24 US geographic areas. The CDR3 is 14 amino acids. V lost 4 bases and J lost 7; bases outside the gene matches: 9. Germline CDR1 and CDR2: MGHRA and YSYEKL. The table came from immunoSEQ multiplex PCR; TCRdb's copy has only in-frame clones and leaves some out. The sample holds some 250,000 clones; around 87% are singletons and the top ten take 2.5% to 3.5%. This chain joins TRBV4-1 and TRBJ2-7; 8 nucleotides match TRBD2. The TCR sequence derives from a woman in her forties with acute COVID-19. Sequenced input: PBMCs or T cells enriched from blood (not recorded which). The CDR3 sequence: CASSPPGSGMEQYF. The CDR3 nucleotides are TGCGCCAGCAGCCCCCCGGGTAGCGGGATGGAGCAGTACTTC.